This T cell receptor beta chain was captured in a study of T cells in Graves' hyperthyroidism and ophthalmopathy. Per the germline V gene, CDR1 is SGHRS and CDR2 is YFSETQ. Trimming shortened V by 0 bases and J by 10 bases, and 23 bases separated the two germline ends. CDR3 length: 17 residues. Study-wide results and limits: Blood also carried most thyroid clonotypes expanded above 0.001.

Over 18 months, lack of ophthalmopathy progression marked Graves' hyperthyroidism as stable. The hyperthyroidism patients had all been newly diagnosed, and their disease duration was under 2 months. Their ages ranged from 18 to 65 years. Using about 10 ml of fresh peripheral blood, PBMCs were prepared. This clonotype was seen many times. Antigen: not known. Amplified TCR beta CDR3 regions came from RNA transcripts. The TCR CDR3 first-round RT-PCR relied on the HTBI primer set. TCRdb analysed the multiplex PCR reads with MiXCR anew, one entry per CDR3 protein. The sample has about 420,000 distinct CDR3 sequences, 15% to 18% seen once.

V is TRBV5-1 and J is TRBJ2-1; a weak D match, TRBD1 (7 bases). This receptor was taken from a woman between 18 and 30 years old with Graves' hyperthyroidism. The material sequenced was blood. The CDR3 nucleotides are TGCGCCAGCAGCTTGGCCGAGGGGGCAAGAGTCACTAGCGAGCAGTTCTTC. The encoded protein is CASSLAEGARVTSEQFF.